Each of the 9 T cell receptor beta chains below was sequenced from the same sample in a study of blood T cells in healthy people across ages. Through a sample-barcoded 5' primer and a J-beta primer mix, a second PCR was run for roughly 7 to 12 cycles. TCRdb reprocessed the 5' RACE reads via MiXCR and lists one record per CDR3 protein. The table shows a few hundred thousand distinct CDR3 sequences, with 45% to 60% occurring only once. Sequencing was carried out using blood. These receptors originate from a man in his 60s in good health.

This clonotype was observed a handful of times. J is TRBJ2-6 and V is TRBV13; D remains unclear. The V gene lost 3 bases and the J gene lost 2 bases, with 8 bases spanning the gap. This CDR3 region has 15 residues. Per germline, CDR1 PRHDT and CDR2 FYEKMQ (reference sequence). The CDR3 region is CASSFQPAGANVLTF. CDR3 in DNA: TGTGCCAGCAGCTTCCAGCCAGCTGGGGCCAACGTCCTGACTTTC.

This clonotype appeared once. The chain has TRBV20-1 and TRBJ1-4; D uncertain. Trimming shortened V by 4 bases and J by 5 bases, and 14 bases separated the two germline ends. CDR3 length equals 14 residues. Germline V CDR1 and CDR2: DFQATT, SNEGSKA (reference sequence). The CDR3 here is CSAILFPGNEKLFF. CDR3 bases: TGCAGTGCTATCCTTTTCCCAGGCAATGAAAAACTGTTTTTT.

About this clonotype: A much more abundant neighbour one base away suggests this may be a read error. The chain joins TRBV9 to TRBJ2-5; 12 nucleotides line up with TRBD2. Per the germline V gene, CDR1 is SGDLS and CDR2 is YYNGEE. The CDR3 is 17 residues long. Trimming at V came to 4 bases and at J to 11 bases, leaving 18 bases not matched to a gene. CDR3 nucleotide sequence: TGTGCCAGCAGCCCGGGGACTAGCGGGCCCCGTCTCAATGAGCAGTACTTC. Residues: CASSPGTSGPRLNEQYF.

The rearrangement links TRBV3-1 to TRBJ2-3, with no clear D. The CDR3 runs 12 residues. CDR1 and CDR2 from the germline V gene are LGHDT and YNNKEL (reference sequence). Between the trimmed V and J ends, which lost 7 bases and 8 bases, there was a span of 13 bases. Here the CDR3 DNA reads TGTGCCAGCAAACTCGCGTTGGGTACGCAGTATTTT. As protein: CASKLALGTQYF.

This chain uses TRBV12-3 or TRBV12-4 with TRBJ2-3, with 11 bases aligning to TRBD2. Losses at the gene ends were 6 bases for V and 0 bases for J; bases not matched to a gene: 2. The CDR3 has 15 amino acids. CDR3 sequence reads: CASRRTSGSTDTQYF. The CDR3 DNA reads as TGTGCCAGCAGGCGGACTAGCGGGAGCACAGATACGCAGTATTTT.

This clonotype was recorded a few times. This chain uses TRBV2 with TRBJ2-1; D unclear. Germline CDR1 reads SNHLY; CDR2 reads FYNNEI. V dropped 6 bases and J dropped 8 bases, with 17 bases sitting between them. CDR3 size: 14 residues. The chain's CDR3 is CASREWSPRDEQFF. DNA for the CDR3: TGTGCCAGCAGAGAATGGTCTCCCCGGGATGAGCAGTTCTTC.

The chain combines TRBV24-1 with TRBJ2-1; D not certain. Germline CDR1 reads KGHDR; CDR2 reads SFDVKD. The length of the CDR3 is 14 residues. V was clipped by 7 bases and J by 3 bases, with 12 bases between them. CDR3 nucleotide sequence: TGTGCCACCAGGAAAGAGGCCGACTACAATGAGCAGTTCTTC. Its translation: CATRKEADYNEQFF.

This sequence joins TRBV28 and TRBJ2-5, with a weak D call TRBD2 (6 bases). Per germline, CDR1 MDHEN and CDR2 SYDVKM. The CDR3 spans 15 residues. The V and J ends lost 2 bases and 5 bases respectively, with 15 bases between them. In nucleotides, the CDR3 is TGTGCCAGCAGTTTAAAAGGGACTGGGTGGGAGACCCAGTACTTC. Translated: CASSLKGTGWETQYF.

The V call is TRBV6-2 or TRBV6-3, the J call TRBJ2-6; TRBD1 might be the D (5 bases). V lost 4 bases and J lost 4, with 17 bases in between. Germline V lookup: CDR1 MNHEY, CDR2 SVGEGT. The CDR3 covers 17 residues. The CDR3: CASSFNPRAAGANVLTF. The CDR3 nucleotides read TGTGCCAGCAGTTTCAACCCCAGGGCGGCGGGGGCCAACGTCCTGACTTTC.